The clone carrying this TCR beta chain was seen a single time. What it binds is unknown. Sequencing used immunoSEQ multiplex PCR; TCRdb keeps in-frame clones, though not all of them. The sample has tens of thousands of clones, roughly 87% seen once. This entry is derived from a study of graft-versus-host responses after intestinal transplantation. Study context: As for transplant type, recipients had multivisceral, liver-intestinal, or isolated intestinal grafts. Each patient got anti-thymocyte globulin induction, then tacrolimus and steroids for around three years. Regarding the study as a whole: Within allografts, high graft-versus-host to host-versus-graft clonal ratios were seen among patients with graft-donor T cell macrochimerism.

In germline, CDR1 is MGHRA, CDR2 YSYEKL. The length of the CDR3 is 18 residues. Trimming removed 0 bases from V and 1 base from J, with 16 bases in between. Sequenced here: unstimulated CD8+ T cells sorted from spleen or lymph node cells, sampled before transplant. The TCR comes from a human donor who was the organ donor for an intestinal transplant. V gene TRBV4-1 combines with J gene TRBJ1-3, with TRBD1 as a possible D gene (5 bases). CDR3 loop: CASSQDGGGGASGNTIYF. The CDR3 bases are TGCGCCAGCAGCCAAGATGGGGGTGGGGGTGCTTCTGGAAACACCATATATTTT.